The 28 T cell receptor beta chains below were found in one sample sequenced in a study of esophageal squamous cell carcinoma under preoperative chemotherapy. The time point: after preoperative PTX-NDP chemotherapy. TCRdb used MiXCR to reprocess the PCR reads, holding one entry per CDR3 protein. The sample has about 20,000 distinct CDR3 sequences; around 46% are singletons. This specimen was collected from a patient given preoperative chemotherapy. Every receptor here comes from a human donor with esophageal squamous cell carcinoma. The donor label of this sample is uncertain.

V gene TRBV10-3 combines with J gene TRBJ2-3, with D unclear. The CDR3 consists of 13 residues. Germline CDR1 is ENHRY and CDR2 is SYGVKD. The V end was cut by 10 bases, the J end by 7 bases, with 18 bases between. The CDR3 loop is CATRQRAKNTQYF. In DNA form, the CDR3 reads TGTGCCACGCGGCAGAGAGCCAAAAATACGCAGTATTTT.

In its sample, this clonotype was seen many times. The CDR3 DNA is TGTGCCAGCAGCCCGCTGAAACGTCCGGGACTAGCGGGAGTTGTTTGGTTGAAGGACATTCAGTACTTC. Translated: CASSPLKRPGLAGVVWLKDIQYF. The chain employs TRBV11-2 and TRBJ2-4; 14 nucleotides line up with TRBD2. V lost 5 bases, J lost 8 bases, and 29 bases stayed unmatched. The CDR3 length is 23 residues. Germline V gene sequence: CDR1 SGHAT, CDR2 FQNNGV.

With respect to this clonotype: A much larger clone differs from this one at a single base, so this may be a read error. The chain couples TRBV27 to TRBJ2-1; tentatively, D is TRBD1 (6 bases). Germline V gene data show CDR1 as MNHEY and CDR2 as SMNVEV (reference sequence). The length of the CDR3 is 16 residues. CDR3 region: CVSSPSQQGRAYEQFF. In DNA, the CDR3 is TGTGTCAGCAGTCCCTCGCAACAGGGTCGGGCCTACGAGCAGTTCTTC.

This clonotype has a handful of counts. V gene TRBV18 combines with J gene TRBJ2-5; maybe TRBD1 (5 bases). Per germline, CDR1 KGHSH and CDR2 LQKENI. With 3 bases removed from V and 3 bases from J, the gap between germline ends came to 8 bases. This CDR3 has 13 residues. The CDR3 here is CASSPDSKETQYF. Here the CDR3 DNA reads TGTGCCAGCTCACCTGACAGCAAAGAGACCCAGTACTTC.

The rearrangement links TRBV7-6 to TRBJ2-2; 9 positions agree with TRBD2. The end of the DNA aligns better with TRBJ2-3, so the J call may be wrong. This CDR3 contains 16 residues. Germline assignment: CDR1 SGHVS and CDR2 FNYEAQ. In nucleotides, the CDR3 is TGTGCCAGCAGCTTTTTAGCGGGAGAAGGCACCGGGGAGCAGTATTTT. It is translated as CASSFLAGEGTGEQYF.

About this clonotype: This clone may be a read error of a much larger clone one base away. This sequence joins TRBV7-8 and TRBJ2-7; TRBD2 agrees at 8 bases. Gene TRBJ2-1 matches the end of the DNA better, so the J call may be wrong. The CDR3 has 15 amino acids. Germline V gene data show CDR1 as SGHVS and CDR2 as FQNEAQ. CDR3 nucleotides: TGTGTCAGCAGACTCAGCGGGAGCGGATACAATGAGCAGTTCTTC. Amino acids: CVSRLSGSGYNEQFF.

V is TRBV11-1 and J is TRBJ2-7; maybe TRBD1 (6 bases). The CDR3 length is 16 residues. Per the germline V gene, CDR1 is SGHAT and CDR2 is FQDESV (reference sequence). Deletions cut 0 bases from V and 2 bases from J, with 14 bases between. In DNA form, the CDR3 reads TGTGCCAGCAGCTTAGCTACCGGGACACCCGCCTACGAGCAGTACTTC. Translated, it gives CASSLATGTPAYEQYF.

This clonotype turned up a few times. J is TRBJ2-3 and V is TRBV7-3, with a possible D match to TRBD2 (6 bases). The CDR3 has 14 residues. V was clipped by 5 bases and J by 12 bases, with 21 bases between them. The germline V gene has CDR1 SGHTA and CDR2 FQGTGA. The CDR3 loop is CASSLPAEGAPQYF. Here the CDR3 DNA reads TGTGCCAGCAGCCTCCCCGCGGAGGGCGCGCCCCAGTATTTT.

This sequence joins TRBV27 and TRBJ2-1, with 7 bases matching TRBD1. V gave up 4 bases and J gave up 0 bases; unmatched junction bases: 9. The CDR3 is 17 residues long. Germline lookup yields CDR1 MNHEY and CDR2 SMNVEV (reference sequence). The CDR3 sequence is CASSSLIQGSSYNEQFF. DNA for the CDR3: TGTGCCAGCAGTTCACTCATACAGGGGAGCTCCTACAATGAGCAGTTCTTC.

The chain has TRBV6-5 and TRBJ2-4; 7 nucleotides line up with TRBD2. The trim removed 4 bases at V and 7 bases at J, leaving 7 bases unmatched. CDR3 length: 14 residues. CDR1 and CDR2 (germline): MNHEY, SVGAGI. The chain's CDR3 is CASSWGGRGNIQYF. CDR3 in DNA: TGTGCCAGCAGTTGGGGGGGTCGGGGTAACATTCAGTACTTC.

The sample holds a few counts of this clonotype. CDR3 in amino acids: CASSEGTGGGNQPQHF. DNA for the CDR3: TGTGCCAGCAGCGAGGGGACAGGAGGTGGTAATCAGCCCCAGCATTTT. This sequence joins TRBV7-8 and TRBJ1-5; 8 bases line up with TRBD1. The germline V gene encodes CDR1 SGHVS and CDR2 FQNEAQ. The CDR3 is 16 amino acids. Unmatched junction bases numbered 10, after V lost 5 bases and J lost 4 bases.

This clonotype was observed at least ten times. The chain couples TRBV6-2 or TRBV6-3 to TRBJ2-7; tentative D call: TRBD2 (5 bases). There are 15 residues in the CDR3. The V and J ends lost 2 bases and 3 bases respectively, with 14 bases between them. Germline CDR1 is MNHEY and CDR2 is SVGEGT. The CDR3, as DNA: TGTGCCAGCAGTTACACGCTAGCTGGAGGCTACGAGCAGTACTTC. Translating it yields CASSYTLAGGYEQYF.

This clonotype was recorded once. The gene calls are TRBV7-6 and TRBJ1-2; D is uncertain. CDR1 SGHVS and CDR2 FNYEAQ come from the germline V gene. This CDR3 has 14 amino acids. Trimming took 5 bases from V and 1 from J, leaving 11 bases between them. The CDR3 DNA follows: TGTGCCAGCAGCCCGCGGACGGATAACTATGGCTACACCTTC. Translated: CASSPRTDNYGYTF.

In the case of this clonotype: One end of the junction does not line up with germline, which may come from a read error. The CDR3 loop is CASSLAGVSTGELYF. Here the CDR3 DNA reads TGTGCCAGCAGTTTAGCGGGTGTGAGCACAGGGGAGCTGTATTTT. This chain links TRBV12-3 or TRBV12-4 with TRBJ2-2; TRBD1 matches at 7 bases. This CDR3 contains 15 residues.

J is TRBJ2-5 and V is TRBV11-3, with 9 nucleotides matching TRBD2. After removal of 3 bases from V and 4 bases from J, the junction contained 6 bases not matched to a gene. Germline V gives CDR1 SGHNT, CDR2 YENEEA. The CDR3 runs 15 residues. The CDR3 DNA reads as TGTGCCAGCAGCTTTAGCACACTAGCGGGAGAGACCCAGTACTTC. Translated: CASSFSTLAGETQYF.

J is TRBJ2-7 and V is TRBV7-6, with 7 bases identical to TRBD1. The CDR3 extends over 15 amino acids. Germline V CDR1 and CDR2: SGHVS, FNYEAQ. V shed 5 bases and J 0 bases; nucleotides not matched to a gene: 7. As DNA, the CDR3 is TGTGCCAGCAGCCCGACAGGGTCCAGCTCCTACGAGCAGTACTTC. Protein product: CASSPTGSSSYEQYF.

In its sample, this clonotype ranks as medium-sized. One end of the junction is discordant with germline, which a read error may explain. The chain links TRBV12-3 or TRBV12-4 to TRBJ1-1; D ambiguous. This CDR3 has 14 amino acids. The DNA for the CDR3 is TGTGCCAGCAGTCAAGGGTTGGGGAACAATGAAGCTTTCTTT. Translating gives CASSQGLGNNEAFF.

The chain has TRBV7-2 and TRBJ2-1; 7 nucleotides agree with TRBD2. This CDR3 spans 16 amino acids. V dropped 1 base and J dropped 8; count of bases not matched to a gene: 11. Per germline, CDR1 SGHTA and CDR2 FQGNSA. In DNA, the CDR3 is TGTGCCAGCAGCTTAGAAGCTAGCGGAGGGGTGGATGAGCAGTTCTTC. Its translation: CASSLEASGGVDEQFF.

Remarks on this clonotype: No conserved phenylalanine or tryptophan ends this CDR3, so it is likely a read error. The DNA is left out, because the CDR3 cannot be placed on it with certainty; the CDR3 is given as TCRdb lists it. The J gene is TRBJ2-5, the V gene TRBV7-2. Germline V gene lookup returns CDR1 SGHTA and CDR2 FQGNSA. The CDR3 is made up of 14 amino acids, end residues included. Here the CDR3 reads CASSPTVGKATQHS.

For this clonotype: A read error is likely, as this CDR3 ends without the conserved phenylalanine or tryptophan. It is unclear where the CDR3 begins or ends on the DNA, so no DNA is shown, and the CDR3 is as TCRdb lists it. The rearrangement uses TRBV4-1 and TRBJ2-1; TRBD2, the D gene given by the table, was not confirmed from the DNA. The germline V gene has CDR1 MGHRA and CDR2 YSYEKL. The CDR3 is 18 residues long, ends included. The chain's CDR3 is CASSQVIGTVGSPLHFGN.

This clonotype was seen repeatedly, ten times or more. V gene TRBV11-3 combines with J gene TRBJ1-1; no definite D call. Per germline, CDR1 SGHNT and CDR2 YENEEA. V lost 2 bases and J lost 1, with 5 bases in between. This CDR3 has 13 residues. DNA for the CDR3: TGTGCCAGCAGCTTAATGGGGAACACTGAAGCTTTCTTT. Protein: CASSLMGNTEAFF.

The sample holds one count of this clonotype. The chain uses TRBV12-3 or TRBV12-4 and TRBJ2-2; TRBD2 matches at 10 bases. The CDR3 length is 17 residues. V was clipped by 4 bases and J by 3 bases; unmatched bases: 8. Written as DNA, the CDR3 is TGTGCCAGCAGTTGGGCTGGACTAGCGGACTACACCGGGGAGCTGTTTTTT. As protein: CASSWAGLADYTGELFF.

There are a few counts of this clonotype. This rearrangement joins TRBV6-1 to TRBJ2-3; D remains unclear. Germline V lookup: CDR1 MNHNS, CDR2 SASEGT. This CDR3 has 13 residues. V was pared by 8 bases and J by 1 base, with 10 bases between. CDR3 region: CASLAEGTDTQYF. CDR3 nucleotide sequence: TGTGCCAGCCTCGCCGAGGGCACAGATACGCAGTATTTT.

This clonotype came up a few times. The chain carries TRBV12-3 or TRBV12-4 and TRBJ2-5; D is perhaps TRBD1 or TRBD2 (6 bases each). This CDR3 is 15 amino acids long. The CDR3 DNA is TGTGCGAGCGCGGGGTTAGGGGGGTACCAAGAGACCCAGTACTTC. It translates to CASAGLGGYQETQYF.

The rearrangement joins TRBV7-2 to TRBJ2-4; D is unclear. Germline V gene sequence: CDR1 SGHTA, CDR2 FQGNSA. Trimming shortened V by 2 bases and J by 12 bases, and 14 bases separated the two germline ends. The CDR3 sequence is 13 residues long. CDR3 sequence reads: CASSLSLAGPQYF. The CDR3 coding sequence is TGTGCCAGCAGCTTATCCCTGGCAGGCCCTCAGTACTTC.

A few counts support this clonotype. The J gene is TRBJ2-7, the V gene TRBV5-1, with TRBD1 identical over 10 bases. The CDR3 has 16 residues. The germline CDR1 and CDR2 sequences are SGHRS and YFSETQ. J was trimmed by 5 bases and V by 0 bases; bases with no gene match: 8. The CDR3 region has the DNA TGCGCCAGCAGCTTGGGGGGTACGGGGACAGGGGACGAGCAGTACTTC. Translation: CASSLGGTGTGDEQYF.

Only a few counts were recorded for this clonotype. The J gene is TRBJ2-7, the V gene TRBV12-3 or TRBV12-4, with 9 nucleotides matching TRBD2. Near its end, the DNA agrees better with TRBJ2-1, so the J call may be wrong. This CDR3 region has 15 residues. CDR3 sequence: CASRLSGLANNEQFF. CDR3 nucleotide sequence: TGTGCCAGCAGGCTTTCTGGACTAGCGAACAATGAGCAGTTCTTC.

The chain combines TRBV7-2 with TRBJ2-7; 11 bases align to TRBD2. The length of the CDR3 is 15 residues. The V and J ends lost 5 bases and 0 bases, in that order; junction bases with no gene match: 3. The germline CDR1 and CDR2 sequences are SGHTA and FQGNSA. CDR3 bases: TGTGCCAGCAGCCTTAGCGGGGGGGCCTCCTACGAGCAGTACTTC. Translated: CASSLSGGASYEQYF. The variable domain in full, completed from reference TRBV7-2 and TRBJ2-7, reads GAGVSQSPSNKVTEKGKDVELRCDPISGHTALYWYRQSLGQGLEFLIYFQGNSAPDKSGLPSDRFSAERTGGSVSTLTIQRTQQEDSAVYLCASSLSGGASYEQYFGPGTRLTVT.